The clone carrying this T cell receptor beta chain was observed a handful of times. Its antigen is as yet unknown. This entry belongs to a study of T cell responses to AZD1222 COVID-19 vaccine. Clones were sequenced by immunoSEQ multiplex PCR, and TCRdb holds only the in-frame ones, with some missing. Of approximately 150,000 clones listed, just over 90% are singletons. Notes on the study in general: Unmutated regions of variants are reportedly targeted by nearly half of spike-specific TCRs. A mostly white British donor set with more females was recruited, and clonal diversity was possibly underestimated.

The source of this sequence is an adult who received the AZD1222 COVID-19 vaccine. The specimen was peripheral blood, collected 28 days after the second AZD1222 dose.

The CDR3 region has the DNA TGTGCCAGCAGTGAAACCCTGTCCGGGACGGAGTATGGCTACACCTTC. Amino acids: CASSETLSGTEYGYTF. V and J are TRBV6-1 and TRBJ1-2; the D gene is possibly TRBD1 (5 bases). This CDR3 is 16 amino acids long. CDR1 and CDR2 (germline): MNHNS, SASEGT. With 2 bases removed from V and 5 bases from J, the gap between germline ends came to 18 bases.